These 12 T cell receptor beta chains were sequenced from one sample in a study of blood T cell repertoires in COVID-19. Sequencing used immunoSEQ multiplex PCR; TCRdb keeps in-frame clones, though not all of them. The sample lists 150,000 to 200,000 clones, about nine tenths seen once, with roughly 8.6% in the top ten. The sequencing input was PBMCs or T cells enriched from blood (not recorded which). The receptor set was obtained from a young woman who had recovered from COVID-19.

V usage is TRBV4-2 and J usage is TRBJ2-5; TRBD2 agrees at 11 bases. Trimming took 2 bases from V and 1 from J; bases not matched to a gene: 3. The CDR3 spans 16 residues. The germline gives CDR1 LGHNA, CDR2 YNFKEQ. The CDR3 DNA is TGTGCCAGCAGCCAATATAGCGGGGGGGGCCAAGAGACCCAGTACTTC. Translation: CASSQYSGGGQETQYF.

CDR3 residues: CASSQIAGGPLNEQFF. The CDR3 DNA follows: TGTGCCAGCAGCCAAATAGCGGGGGGGCCCCTCAATGAGCAGTTCTTC. The gene calls are TRBV14 and TRBJ2-1, with 11 nucleotides matching TRBD2. The ends lost 2 bases at V and 6 bases at J; junction bases unmatched: 6. The CDR3 runs to 16 residues. Per the germline V gene, CDR1 is SGHDN and CDR2 is FVKESK.

The V call is TRBV12-2, the J call TRBJ1-4; the table gives TRBD1 as D, unverified against the DNA. TRBV12-2 is a listed pseudogene. The CDR3 contains 20 residues. CDR3 protein: CASRPTVPGQGWTTNEKLFF. DNA of the CDR3: TGTGCAAGTCGCCCAACCGTCCCGGGACAGGGATGGACAACTAATGAAAAACTGTTTTTT.

This clone occurred once. The J gene is TRBJ2-1, the V gene TRBV27; TRBD1 matches 8 bases. There are 13 residues in the CDR3. Per the germline V gene, CDR1 is MNHEY and CDR2 is SMNVEV (reference sequence). After removal of 5 bases from V and 7 bases from J, the junction contained 4 bases not matched to a gene. The chain's CDR3 is CASSPDRENEQFF. Written as DNA, the CDR3 is TGTGCCAGCAGTCCGGACAGGGAAAATGAGCAGTTCTTC.

The rearrangement uses TRBV7-3 and TRBJ2-3, with 7 bases fitting TRBD1. Trimming at V came to 4 bases and at J to 4 bases, leaving 8 bases not matched to a gene. Germline V gives CDR1 SGHTA, CDR2 FQGTGA. The CDR3 consists of 15 residues. CDR3 residues: CASSWKTGQSDTQYF. DNA for the CDR3: TGTGCCAGCAGCTGGAAGACAGGGCAGTCAGATACGCAGTATTTT.

The chain is built from TRBV28 and TRBJ2-7, with 9 positions matching TRBD1. The J segment lost 3 bases and the V segment lost 6 bases, leaving 6 bases of the junction unmatched. Per germline, CDR1 MDHEN and CDR2 SYDVKM. The CDR3 length is 14 residues. The CDR3 region is CASRAPGQGYEQYF. The CDR3 nucleotides read TGTGCCAGCAGGGCCCCGGGACAGGGCTACGAGCAGTACTTC.

The gene calls are TRBV20-1 and TRBJ1-3; D might be TRBD1 (6 bases). The CDR3 is 14 residues long. Germline V CDR1 and CDR2: DFQATT, SNEGSKA (reference sequence). Trimming left V 3 bases short and J 0 bases short, with 9 bases between. DNA of the CDR3: TGCAGTGCTAGTGGGGGCCCCTCTGGAAACACCATATATTTT. Its protein is CSASGGPSGNTIYF.

This sequence joins TRBV6-5 and TRBJ1-1; D not certain. The length of the CDR3 is 15 residues. Trimming stripped 9 bases from V and 7 bases from J, with 24 bases between. CDR1 and CDR2 (germline): MNHEY, SVGAGI. CDR3 nucleotide sequence: TGTGCCAGTGACAAGACCTTCGGGAATTATGGTGAAGCTTTCTTT. Translated, it gives CASDKTFGNYGEAFF.

The rearrangement links TRBV6-1 to TRBJ1-5; 8 bases are shared with TRBD1. CDR3 length: 16 amino acids. From germline, CDR1 is MNHNS and CDR2 SASEGT. V was pared by 4 bases and J by 7 bases, with 12 bases of the junction left unmatched. The CDR3 nucleotides are TGTGCCAGCAGTGCGCTTCGGACAGGGTCAGGGCAGCCCCAGCATTTT. Encoded protein: CASSALRTGSGQPQHF.

This clone was seen more than once but under ten times. The chain recombines TRBV6-2 or TRBV6-3 with TRBJ2-7; 12 bases map to TRBD1. CDR1 and CDR2 from the germline V gene are MNHEY and SVGEGT. The V gene end was trimmed by 6 bases and the J gene end by 2 bases; junction bases not matched to a gene: 5. The CDR3 consists of 15 residues. The CDR3 DNA sequence: TGTGCCAGCAGCATACGGGACAGGGGGCCCTACGAGCAGTACTTC. Its translation: CASSIRDRGPYEQYF.

The V call is TRBV27, the J call TRBJ2-1, with D unclear. Germline CDR1 reads MNHEY; CDR2 reads SMNVEV (reference sequence). CDR3 length equals 13 residues. Between the trimmed V and J ends, which lost 4 bases and 5 bases, there was a span of 9 bases. The CDR3 here is CASSYQSDNEQFF. The CDR3 DNA reads TGTGCCAGCAGTTATCAGTCTGACAATGAGCAGTTCTTC.

This chain uses TRBV19 with TRBJ2-4; 10 bases are shared with TRBD1. This CDR3 spans 18 amino acids. V was pared by 5 bases and J by 0 bases, with 10 bases of the junction left unmatched. Germline V gene data show CDR1 as LNHDA and CDR2 as SQIVND (reference sequence). Here the CDR3 reads CASSLGQGNFLAKNIQYF. The CDR3 DNA reads TGTGCCAGTAGTTTGGGACAGGGGAACTTCTTAGCCAAAAACATTCAGTACTTC.